This entry lists 29 T cell receptor beta chains sequenced from one sample in a study of blood T cell repertoires in COVID-19. Sequencing used immunoSEQ multiplex PCR; TCRdb keeps in-frame clones, though not all of them. The sample has some 400,000 clones, 87% seen once. Sample: peripheral blood. These receptors came from a woman aged 60 to 75 with COVID-19, enrolled during active disease.

J is TRBJ2-1 and V is TRBV11-3; a weak D match, TRBD2 (6 bases). The CDR3 extends over 13 amino acids. V dropped 5 bases and J dropped 10 bases, with 15 bases sitting between them. Germline CDR1 is SGHNT and CDR2 is YENEEA. CDR3 in DNA: TGTGCCAGCAGCAATGGAGGGGTTGGAGAGCAGTTCTTC. Protein sequence: CASSNGGVGEQFF.

The V and J genes are TRBV30 and TRBJ1-6; D is ambiguous. The CDR3 totals 13 residues. Trimming took off 3 bases at V and 9 bases at J, with 12 bases between the two ends. Germline V lookup: CDR1 GTSNPN, CDR2 SVGIG (reference sequence). The CDR3 here is CAWRRAGGSPLHF. In DNA, the CDR3 is TGTGCCTGGAGACGAGCAGGAGGTTCACCCCTCCACTTT.

The chain combines TRBV15 with TRBJ2-7; D is unresolved. CDR3 length equals 16 residues. The germline V gene has CDR1 LNHNV and CDR2 YYDKDF (reference sequence). V lost 0 bases, J lost 1 base, and 13 bases lay in between. CDR3 sequence (DNA): TGTGCCACCAGCAGAGATAAATCCTCGGTTTCCTACGAGCAGTACTTC. It is translated as CATSRDKSSVSYEQYF.

This clone was found a few times. The chain is built from TRBV25-1 and TRBJ1-5, with D unresolved. V lost 4 bases to trimming and J lost 5 bases, with 15 bases between them. Germline assignment: CDR1 MGHDK and CDR2 SYGVNS. The CDR3 is 15 residues long. The CDR3 DNA is TGTGCCAGCAGTGGTTCCGGTCTGGGCCATCAGCCCCAGCATTTT. It specifies CASSGSGLGHQPQHF.

The V call is TRBV19, the J call TRBJ2-1; D perhaps matches TRBD2 (7 bases). In germline, CDR1 is LNHDA, CDR2 SQIVND (reference sequence). V was pared by 4 bases and J by 1 base, with 14 bases between. This CDR3 contains 16 residues. CDR3 in DNA: TGTGCCAGTAGTACAACGGGGGGCCTGTCCTACAATGAGCAGTTCTTC. Protein product: CASSTTGGLSYNEQFF.

The rearrangement uses TRBV19 and TRBJ2-3; 8 bases line up with TRBD1. Trimming cost V 4 bases and J 6 bases; bases outside gene matches: 3. Germline V gene lookup returns CDR1 LNHDA and CDR2 SQIVND (reference sequence). The CDR3 spans 13 residues. CDR3 sequence reads: CASSKDRADTQYF. The CDR3 nucleotides read TGTGCCAGTAGTAAGGACAGGGCTGATACGCAGTATTTT.

The CDR3 protein is CAGGAHAFF. DNA for the CDR3: TGTGCCGGAGGGGCCCACGCTTTCTTT. The chain recombines TRBV30 with TRBJ1-1, with TRBD1 as a possible D gene (5 bases). V shed 8 bases and J shed 11 bases, with 12 bases lying between them. CDR1 and CDR2 (germline): GTSNPN, SVGIG (reference sequence). CDR3 size: 9 residues. Drawing the rest from reference TRBV30 and TRBJ1-1, the complete variable domain is SQTIHQWPATLVQPVGSPLSLECTVEGTSNPNLYWYRQAAGRGLQLLFYSVGIGQISSEVPQNLSASRPQDRQFILSSKKLLLSDSGFYLCAGGAHAFFGQGTRLTVV.

This rearrangement joins TRBV6-5 to TRBJ1-1; D remains unclear. CDR1 and CDR2 from the germline V gene are MNHEY and SVGAGI. Trimming cost V 2 bases and J 2 bases, with 9 bases left between them. CDR3 length: 14 residues. Here the CDR3 DNA reads TGTGCCAGCAGTTACCGGCGGAGCAACACTGAAGCTTTCTTT. Its protein product is CASSYRRSNTEAFF.

This clone has only a few counts. The CDR3 is CASSVVSKNGGSEQYF. Here the CDR3 DNA reads TGTGCCAGCAGCGTAGTATCCAAGAATGGAGGGAGCGAGCAGTACTTC. The V call is TRBV9, the J call TRBJ2-7; TRBD2 might be the D (6 bases). V lost 0 bases, J lost 6 bases, and 19 bases lay in between. Germline values: CDR1 SGDLS, CDR2 YYNGEE. The CDR3 is made up of 16 amino acids.

The V gene is TRBV7-2, the J gene TRBJ2-2; 11 nucleotides match TRBD2. This CDR3 is 17 amino acids long. With V trimmed by 6 bases and J by 0 bases, 6 bases remained unmatched. Germline lookup yields CDR1 SGHTA and CDR2 FQGNSA. CDR3 DNA: TGTGCCAGCAGGAGGACTAGCGGGCCTGCGAACACCGGGGAGCTGTTTTTT. Its protein is CASRRTSGPANTGELFF.

The chain links TRBV19 to TRBJ1-1; D remains ambiguous. From germline, CDR1 is LNHDA and CDR2 SQIVND (reference sequence). V lost 1 base, J lost 11 bases, and 8 bases lay in between. The CDR3 is 11 amino acids. In DNA, the CDR3 is TGTGCCAGTAGTATAGGAGGGATGGCTTTCTTT. As protein: CASSIGGMAFF. Together with reference TRBV19 and TRBJ1-1, the CDR3 gives the full variable domain: DGGITQSPKYLFRKEGQNVTLSCEQNLNHDAMYWYRQDPGQGLRLIYYSQIVNDFQKGDIAEGYSVSREKKESFPLTVTSAQKNPTAFYLCASSIGGMAFFGQGTRLTVV.

V gene TRBV11-2 combines with J gene TRBJ2-5, with TRBD1 as a possible D gene (6 bases). Per germline, CDR1 SGHAT and CDR2 FQNNGV. Trimming took 5 bases from V and 5 from J, leaving 27 bases between them. The CDR3 covers 18 residues. The CDR3 DNA sequence: TGTGCCAGCAGCCTTAGTCCCCTTGGGACACCCCAGGGGGAGACCCAGTACTTC. Translated: CASSLSPLGTPQGETQYF.

The rearrangement links TRBV5-4 to TRBJ1-1, with D maybe TRBD1 (6 bases). CDR3 length: 16 amino acids. V dropped 6 bases and J dropped 4 bases, with 22 bases sitting between them. Germline loops: CDR1 SGHNT, CDR2 YYREEE (reference sequence). CDR3 region: CASTPAPTGSGTEAFF. In DNA, the CDR3 is TGTGCCAGCACCCCCGCCCCAACAGGGTCGGGCACTGAAGCTTTCTTT.

The rearrangement uses TRBV6-1 and TRBJ1-2, with D possibly matching TRBD1 (5 bases). The CDR3 contains 15 residues. Per germline, CDR1 MNHNS and CDR2 SASEGT. Deletions cut 1 base from V and 5 bases from J, with 14 bases between. The CDR3 region has the DNA TGTGCCAGCAGTGAAGAATGGCAGGGTGGTTATGGCTACACCTTC. Its protein product is CASSEEWQGGYGYTF.

The chain combines TRBV28 with TRBJ2-7; TRBD1 is a possible D gene (5 bases). The CDR3 is 15 amino acids. Trimming cost V 5 bases and J 5 bases, with 19 bases left between them. From germline, CDR1 is MDHEN and CDR2 SYDVKM. The CDR3 sequence: CASSPWTTLGDEQYF. In DNA, the CDR3 is TGTGCCAGCAGTCCTTGGACAACCCTAGGGGACGAGCAGTACTTC.

Only one count was recorded for this clone. The V call is TRBV3-1 (or the pseudogene TRBV3-2), the J call TRBJ2-5; the D is unclear. CDR3 size: 13 residues. Germline values: CDR1 LGHDT, CDR2 YNNKEL (reference sequence). V was trimmed by 6 bases and J by 3 bases, leaving 11 bases between them. The CDR3 here is CASRRTVEETQYF. For the CDR3, the DNA is TGTGCCAGCAGACGAACGGTGGAAGAGACCCAGTACTTC.

The chain carries TRBV6-4 and TRBJ2-1, with D possibly being TRBD1 (5 bases). CDR1 MRHNA and CDR2 SNTAGT come from the germline V gene. The CDR3 length is 13 residues. Trimming removed 3 bases at V and 8 bases at J, with 11 bases between. The CDR3 loop reads CASSEMDTDEQFF. As DNA, the CDR3 is TGTGCCAGCAGTGAAATGGACACGGATGAGCAGTTCTTC.

This chain uses TRBV14 with TRBJ2-7, with a tentative D call TRBD2 (6 bases). Germline V gene sequence: CDR1 SGHDN, CDR2 FVKESK. This CDR3 region has 16 residues. V was pared by 1 base and J by 7 bases, with 20 bases between. The CDR3 here is CASSQGSGTLTGEQYF. The CDR3 DNA reads as TGTGCCAGCAGCCAAGGTTCGGGGACTCTCACTGGGGAGCAGTACTTC.

The rearrangement links TRBV9 to TRBJ2-7, with 7 bases that match TRBD1. Germline values: CDR1 SGDLS, CDR2 YYNGEE. This CDR3 is built from 14 residues. The trim removed 0 bases at V and 2 bases at J, leaving 2 bases unmatched. The CDR3 DNA is TGTGCCAGCAGCGTAGACGGGACAGCCTACGAGCAGTACTTC. Translating gives CASSVDGTAYEQYF.

This chain links TRBV27 with TRBJ1-3; maybe TRBD1 (5 bases). The CDR3 is 13 residues long. Germline V lookup: CDR1 MNHEY, CDR2 SMNVEV (reference sequence). Trimming left V 2 bases short and J 3 bases short, with 5 bases between. Here the CDR3 DNA reads TGTGCCAGCAGTTTAAGGGGTGGAAACACCATATATTTT. It is translated as CASSLRGGNTIYF.

CDR3 protein: CSASRQVSSEGYTF. Here the CDR3 DNA reads TGCAGTGCTAGTAGACAGGTATCCTCAGAAGGCTACACCTTC. The chain couples TRBV20-1 to TRBJ1-2, with a weak D call TRBD1 (6 bases). This CDR3 has 14 amino acids. The V and J ends lost 3 bases and 8 bases respectively, with 19 bases between them. Looked up from germline, CDR1 is DFQATT and CDR2 is SNEGSKA (reference sequence).

The CDR3 protein is CASSSVGQDYGYTF. CDR3 nucleotide sequence: TGTGCCAGTAGTAGTGTCGGACAGGACTATGGCTACACCTTC. The J gene is TRBJ1-2, the V gene TRBV19, with TRBD1 identical over 7 bases. The length of the CDR3 is 14 residues. In germline, CDR1 is LNHDA, CDR2 SQIVND (reference sequence). Trimming at V came to 4 bases and at J to 3 bases, leaving 5 bases not matched to a gene.

The chain couples TRBV5-1 to TRBJ2-5; the D is unclear. The ends were cut back, 0 bases at V and 2 bases at J, with 17 bases in the middle. This CDR3 is built from 17 residues. The germline CDR1 and CDR2 sequences are SGHRS and YFSETQ. The CDR3 coding sequence is TGCGCCAGCAGCTTGGATTTTTGGGTAGCAGAGCAAGAGACCCAGTACTTC. Amino acid sequence: CASSLDFWVAEQETQYF.

The chain recombines TRBV19 with TRBJ2-3, with 12 positions matching TRBD2. J was trimmed by 6 bases and V by 3 bases; bases with no gene match: 19. CDR3 size: 20 residues. The germline V gene encodes CDR1 LNHDA and CDR2 SQIVND (reference sequence). The DNA of the CDR3 is TGTGCCAGTAGTATTCGATTCGGACTAGCGGGGTTCTCTCCCACGGATACGCAGTATTTT. Its protein product is CASSIRFGLAGFSPTDTQYF.

There are a few counts of this clone. The CDR3 region is CASSPLTGGRDSPLHF. DNA of the CDR3: TGTGCCAGCTCACCATTGACAGGGGGAAGGGATTCACCCCTCCACTTT. This chain links TRBV18 with TRBJ1-6; 9 bases agree with TRBD1. Germline lookup yields CDR1 KGHSH and CDR2 LQKENI. The junction had 7 bases not matched to a gene; V was cut back by 2 bases and J by 8 bases. CDR3 length: 16 amino acids. Full variable domain (rest looked up from reference TRBV18 and TRBJ1-6): NAGVMQNPRHLVRRRGQEARLRCSPMKGHSHVYWYRQLPEEGLKFMVYLQKENIIDESGMPKERFSAEFPKEGPSILRIQQVVRGDSAAYFCASSPLTGGRDSPLHFGNGTRLTVT.

This chain links TRBV7-8 with TRBJ2-7; D perhaps matches TRBD1 (6 bases). Trimming left V 5 bases short and J 5 bases short, with 10 bases between. The CDR3 length is 12 residues. Germline-derived CDR1 and CDR2 are SGHVS and FQNEAQ. CDR3 protein: CASSPGADEQYF. The CDR3 coding sequence is TGTGCCAGCAGCCCAGGGGCGGACGAGCAGTACTTC.

J is TRBJ1-1 and V is TRBV6-5; D gene uncertain. CDR3 length equals 11 residues. CDR1 and CDR2 from the germline V gene are MNHEY and SVGAGI. Trimming stripped 8 bases from V and 4 bases from J, with 8 bases between. CDR3 in amino acids: CASVMFTEAFF. The DNA of the CDR3 is TGTGCCAGCGTTATGTTCACTGAAGCTTTCTTT.

The chain combines TRBV19 with TRBJ1-2, with TRBD1 matching 7 bases. The CDR3 is 12 amino acids. Per germline, CDR1 LNHDA and CDR2 SQIVND (reference sequence). With 7 bases clipped from V and 5 bases from J, the junction kept 4 bases outside the gene matches. The CDR3 DNA follows: TGTGCCAGTAAGGAGGGGGCGTATGGCTACACCTTC. This sequence encodes CASKEGAYGYTF.

This clone was recorded only once. The J gene is TRBJ1-3, the V gene TRBV5-1; D remains ambiguous. The CDR3 is 14 amino acids. The germline CDR1 and CDR2 sequences are SGHRS and YFSETQ. Deletions cut 0 bases from V and 4 bases from J, with 8 bases between. The CDR3 DNA follows: TGCGCCAGCAGCTTGGTCGGGAACGGAAACACCATATATTTT. This codes for CASSLVGNGNTIYF.